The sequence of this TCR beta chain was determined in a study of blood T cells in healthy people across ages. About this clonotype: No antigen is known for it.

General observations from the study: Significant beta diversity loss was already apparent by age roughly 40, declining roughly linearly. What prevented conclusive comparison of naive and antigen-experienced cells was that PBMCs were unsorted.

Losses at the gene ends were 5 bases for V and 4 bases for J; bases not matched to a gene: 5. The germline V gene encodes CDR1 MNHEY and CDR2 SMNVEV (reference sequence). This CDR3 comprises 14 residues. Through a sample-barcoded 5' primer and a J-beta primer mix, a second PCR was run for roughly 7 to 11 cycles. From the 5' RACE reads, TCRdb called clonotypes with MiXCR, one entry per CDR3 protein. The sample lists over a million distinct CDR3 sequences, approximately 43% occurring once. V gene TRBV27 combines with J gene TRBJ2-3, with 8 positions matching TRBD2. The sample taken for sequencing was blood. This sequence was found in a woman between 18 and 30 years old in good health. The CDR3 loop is CASSEGLAPDTQYF. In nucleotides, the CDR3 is TGTGCCAGCAGTGAAGGACTAGCTCCAGATACGCAGTATTTT.